This TCR beta chain came from a study of a mutant IDH1 vaccine in newly diagnosed glioma. Overall study: Treated individuals were approximately 62% male and approximately 38% female, averaging about 42 years of age. Study-wide results and caveats: Researchers report vaccine-induced immune responses in about 93% of patients.

Sequencing was performed with immunoSEQ multiplex PCR; in TCRdb, only in-frame clones are kept and a portion is missing. The sample consists of some 100,000 clones, under 90% of them appearing once. Regarding this clone: Its antigen remains unknown.

Time point in this sample: baseline, week 1 (first vaccination visit). Treatment specified: pre-vaccination baseline after standard-of-care therapy. Each of the donors came in with new WHO grade 3 or 4 astrocytomas that were IDH1-mutant and ATRX-lost. This specimen was PBMCs, taken from a glioma patient treated with radiotherapy, temozolomide or both. This TCR derives from a woman aged 50 to 65 with glioma.

CDR3 sequence: CASSPLWQGYGYTF. CDR3 DNA sequence: TGTGCCAGCAGTCCCCTTTGGCAGGGCTATGGCTACACCTTC. The J gene is TRBJ1-2, the V gene TRBV28, with D possibly matching TRBD1 (5 bases). Germline lookup yields CDR1 MDHEN and CDR2 SYDVKM. The CDR3 runs to 14 residues. Trimming removed 5 bases from V and 4 bases from J, with 14 bases in between.